This T cell receptor beta chain was observed in a study of T cell repertoires in ileal Crohn's disease (dated by TCRdb to between 2018 and 2021). Regarding the research as a whole: At the time of surgery, around 38% of patients were active smokers, and the median duration of disease was 7.9 years. A Rutgeerts score above i0 was used to define endoscopic postoperative recurrence. Surgery was performed for a complication in all patients, with stricturing disease in approximately 60% and penetrating disease in approximately 40%. The study sequenced fewer than 200 mucosal samples from more than 50 patients, taken at several locations on the surgical specimen and at postoperative endoscopy. Postoperative therapy was given to about half of the patients, with thiopurines administered to about a dozen patients and anti-TNF agents administered to some 20 patients. TCR repertoire analysis was done in fewer than 65 Crohn's disease patients from a prospective multicentre cohort. The study ran alongside a multicentre cohort designed to identify predictors of early endoscopic recurrence after ileocolonic resection.

To be eligible, patients had to be adults with ileal or ileocolonic Crohn's disease and an indication for ileocolonic resection. Before DNA extraction, whole ileal mucosal biopsies were kept frozen at -80 degrees C. Genomic DNA was isolated from frozen whole biopsies using a TRizol-based method, and the DNA was quantified with a NanoDrop 2000 spectrophotometer. For commercial TCRB immunosequencing, approximately 460 nanograms of biopsy DNA were submitted for each sample. Adaptive Biotechnology amplified the CDR3 regions from genomic DNA with a two-step multiplex PCR designed to control amplification bias. In the first PCR, primers covered every V and J gene segment, and in the second PCR, barcodes and Illumina adapters were added. CDR3 libraries were sequenced using an Illumina instrument. Regarding the original processing steps: Vendor-provided pipelines were combined with custom analysis of raw data in R/Bioconductor under R version 3.3.0. Clonality, which ranges from 0 to 1, was calculated as the inverse of the normalised Shannon entropy across all productive clones. High-frequency clones were defined as the share of the repertoire taken up by the top 100 clones, keeping only clones that passed a 95% confidence test. Repertoire diversity was measured with the Simpson index, and overlap between samples was measured with the Morisita-Horn index. TCRdb re-hosts the immuneACCESS table, in-frame sequences only. Its copies lack some clones; in the studies checked, an unresolved V gene accounts for under half of them, and the cause for the rest is not known. The V and J calls and clone size are taken from that table; D and trimming were inferred from the DNA. This sample is represented by roughly 3,500 clones; roughly four fifths of them were singletons. The ten largest clones take up 6.5% to 7.5% of the sample.

Results and caveats for the whole study, not just this receptor: Endoscopic recurrence was linked to a higher percentage of high-frequency clones at surgery, and recurrence occurred in every patient whose clonality exceeded 26.8% (18/57). Patients who were active smokers at surgery had a significantly higher proportion of clonal expansions than non-smokers (around 24% vs 18%, p=0.02). More high-frequency clones were carried by sorted CD8 T cells than by CD4 T cells, suggesting that mucosal expansions were mainly CD8. Only a subgroup of patients, of unstated size, had mucosal CD4 and CD8 T cells sorted and sequenced.

Sequences SNHLY (CDR1) and FYNNEI (CDR2) are obtained from the germline V gene. Germline trimming amounts to 5 bases on V and 3 bases on J, with 8 as the count of junction bases outside the gene matches. The CDR3, cysteine through phenylalanine, is 15 amino acids long. The only DNA kept is the CDR3, 45 bases in frame from the first base. This clone was detected only a few times. No antigen is known for it. No base quality values were provided; no much bigger clone lies one nucleotide off. The chain joins TRBV2 to TRBJ2-7; TRBD1 fits 9 bases in the junction. This TCR derives from an adult with Crohn's disease. The specimen sequenced was ileal tissue. The CDR3 corresponds to CASSTGTGKGYEQYF. The DNA sequence reads TGTGCCAGCAGTACCGGGACAGGGAAGGGCTACGAGCAGTACTTC.